What follows is one TCR beta chain and its context. Its antigen remains unknown. Thyroid ultrasound and orbital computed tomography, with clinical symptoms and serum thyroxine and TRAb, informed diagnoses. This sample was taken from a study of T cells in Graves' hyperthyroidism and ophthalmopathy. Overall study context: Peripheral blood sampling occurred at initial diagnosis, before any treatment.

Germline values: CDR1 MNHNS, CDR2 SASEGT. V lost 5 bases and J 0 bases, leaving 14 bases between the germline ends. The length of the CDR3 is 15 residues. It was RNA transcripts that yielded the amplified TCR beta CDR3 regions. The HTBI set primed first-round TCR CDR3 RT-PCR. Via MiXCR, TCRdb re-called the multiplex PCR reads, giving one row per CDR3 protein. This sample yields 350,000 to 400,000 distinct CDR3 sequences, of which 15% are seen a single time; approximately 32% belongs to the top ten. Regarding the study as a whole: Most clonotypes expanded in the thyroid (above 0.001) were also present in blood.

Input material: blood. This sequence was found in a woman aged 30 to 39 with Graves' hyperthyroidism. The chain combines TRBV6-1 with TRBJ2-7, with D perhaps matching TRBD1 (6 bases). The CDR3 DNA is TGTGCCAGCAGTCCTAAAATACAGGGCTCCTACGAGCAGTACTTC. Its protein is CASSPKIQGSYEQYF.